This TCR beta chain was found in a study of control samples from healthy donors and cancer patients (dated by TCRdb to 2020 to 2021). The library relied on the immunoSEQ multiplex PCR assay. TCRdb took this table from immuneACCESS and kept in-frame rearrangements with V and J called. Such tables lack part of the clones; where checked against another copy, unresolved V genes explain under half of the gap, and the rest is unexplained. This sample has 57,000 or so clones in its table, and approximately 94% of those were observed once. Less than 4.5% of the sample is in the top ten clones. Inclusive of the bounding cysteine and phenylalanine, the CDR3 is 13 residues long. Only the CDR3 DNA stays, 39 bases, in frame from base 1. V drops 3 bases and J drops 1 base, leaving 7 bases in between. On this clone itself: No cognate antigen has been identified for it. No qualities accompany the bases; no much larger clone lies one base away.

The rearrangement combines TRBV12-3 or TRBV12-4 with TRBJ2-7; the D gene lacks a confident call. This receptor was taken from a man younger than 40 in good health. Material: blood. The bases read TGTGCCAGCAGTTTGAGGCGATCCTACGAGCAGTACTTC. This yields the protein CASSLRRSYEQYF.